This TCR beta chain originates from a study of T cell responses to AZD1222 COVID-19 vaccine. Measured with immunoSEQ multiplex PCR; TCRdb has only the in-frame clones, and not every one. Found here are about 84,000 clones, 70% to 90% of them singletons; the top ten hold about 1.6%. The CDR3 contains 13 residues. The ends were cut back, 3 bases at V and 8 bases at J, with 13 bases in the middle. Study results and limitations: With dominance at 160-218 and 743-854, vaccine-associated CD4 TCRs spanned spike. Baseline seropositives among AZD1222 recipients totaled only 5 or 6. Repertoires were obtained only post-peak T cell response. Rises in breadth and depth of Spike-specific TCRs came after two AZD1222 doses.

On this clone: Its antigen is undetermined.

The V gene is TRBV12-3 or TRBV12-4, the J gene TRBJ1-2; D is ambiguous. This receptor was obtained from an adult in good health. This specimen was peripheral blood, taken on day 0 of AZD1222 vaccination. CDR3: CASSFGEVGGYTF. Written as DNA, the CDR3 is TGTGCCAGCAGTTTCGGGGAGGTAGGCGGCTACACCTTC.